This T cell receptor beta chain came from a study of brain metastases from non-small cell lung cancer. Study-level findings and limits: Paired brain metastases and primary tumors largely shared TCR repertoires. Fewer infiltrating T cells were found in brain metastases than primaries. In 50% to 80% of brain metastases, T-cell clones were expanded compared with matched primary tumors.

Germline trimming cut 4 bases from V and 3 bases from J; bases unmatched to any gene: 4. Germline CDR1 SGHTA, CDR2 FQGNSA. CDR3 length: 15 amino acids. About this clone: Its antigen is unknown.

Only in-frame clones appear in the TCRdb table, and some are missing; sequencing was by immunoSEQ multiplex PCR. The sample records 1,500 or so clones, 80% to 90% being singletons. The TCR sequence derives from a donor aged 40 or over with non-small cell lung cancer. The chain links TRBV7-2 to TRBJ2-3, with TRBD2 matching over 10 bases. Sequenced sample: primary lung tumor tissue. The CDR3 DNA is TGTGCCAGCAGCTCAGCGGGGGGGGGTACAGATACGCAGTATTTT. This translates into CASSSAGGGTDTQYF.